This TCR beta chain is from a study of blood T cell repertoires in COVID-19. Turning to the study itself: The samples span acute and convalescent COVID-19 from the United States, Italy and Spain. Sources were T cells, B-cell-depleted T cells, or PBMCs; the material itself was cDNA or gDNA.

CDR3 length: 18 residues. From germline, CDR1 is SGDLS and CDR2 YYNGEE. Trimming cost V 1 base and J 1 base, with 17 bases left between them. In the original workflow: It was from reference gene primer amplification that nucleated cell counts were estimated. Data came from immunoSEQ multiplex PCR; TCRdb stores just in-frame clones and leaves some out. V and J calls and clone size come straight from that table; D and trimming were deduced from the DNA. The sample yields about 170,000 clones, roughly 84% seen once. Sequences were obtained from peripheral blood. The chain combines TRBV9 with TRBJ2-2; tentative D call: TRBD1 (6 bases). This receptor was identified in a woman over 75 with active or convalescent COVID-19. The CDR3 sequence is CASSVLSPQDRNTGELFF. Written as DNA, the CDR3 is TGTGCCAGCAGCGTACTTAGCCCCCAGGACAGGAACACCGGGGAGCTGTTTTTT.